This TCR beta chain emerged from a study of blood T cell repertoires in COVID-19. About the study: From the United States, Italy and Spain came samples of acute and convalescent COVID-19. Sources were T cells, B-cell-depleted T cells, or PBMCs; the material itself was cDNA or gDNA.

Looked up from germline, CDR1 is SNHLY and CDR2 is FYNNEI. This CDR3 region has 13 residues. V trimming: 7 bases; J trimming: 1 base; junction bases outside the gene matches: 3. In the source study's methods: From reference gene primer amplification, estimates of nucleated cell counts were derived. Sequenced by immunoSEQ multiplex PCR; TCRdb stores in-frame clones only, minus some. Clone size and the V and J calls come from that table; the DNA yielded D and trimming. Among under 450,000 clones listed, more than 65% were seen once. This sequence was found in a human donor with acute or convalescent COVID-19. The donor label of this sample is uncertain. This chain connects TRBV2 to TRBJ2-5, with 7 bases matching TRBD1. Sequenced sample: peripheral blood. The CDR3 region has the DNA TGTGCCAGCAAGGGACAGCCCCAAGAGACCCAGTACTTC. Its protein product is CASKGQPQETQYF. The entire variable domain, with the rest obtained from reference TRBV2 and TRBJ2-5, is as follows: EPEVTQTPSHQVTQMGQEVILRCVPISNHLYFYWYRQILGQKVEFLVSFYNNEISEKSEIFDDQFSVERPDGSNFTLKIRSTKLEDSAMYFCASKGQPQETQYFGPGTRLLVL.